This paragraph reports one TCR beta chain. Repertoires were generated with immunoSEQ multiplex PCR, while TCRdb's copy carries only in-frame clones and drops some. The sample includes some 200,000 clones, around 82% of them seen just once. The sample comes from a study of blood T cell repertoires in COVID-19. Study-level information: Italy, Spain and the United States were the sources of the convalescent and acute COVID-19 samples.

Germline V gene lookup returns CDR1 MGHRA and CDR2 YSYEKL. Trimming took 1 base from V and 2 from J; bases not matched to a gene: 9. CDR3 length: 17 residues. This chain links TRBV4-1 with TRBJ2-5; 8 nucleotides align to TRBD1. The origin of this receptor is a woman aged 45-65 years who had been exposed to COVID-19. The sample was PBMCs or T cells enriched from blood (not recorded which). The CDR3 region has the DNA TGCGCCAGCAGCCAAGGGCCAGGGGGCTCCTTTCAAGAGACCCAGTACTTC. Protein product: CASSQGPGGSFQETQYF.